Below are 18 T cell receptor beta chains sequenced from a single sample in a study of blood T cells in healthy people across ages. For the second PCR, which ran for 7 to 11 cycles, a sample-barcoded 5' primer and a J-beta primer mix were used. Using its own MiXCR run on the 5' RACE reads, TCRdb lists one record per CDR3 protein. The data hold 800,000 or so distinct CDR3 sequences, with around 62% observed a single time. The sequenced sample consisted of blood. These receptors were obtained from a man aged 30-40 years in good health.

A remark on this clonotype: Compared with germline, one end of the junction differs, possibly owing to a read error. The V and J genes are TRBV6-6 and TRBJ2-3; no clear D. CDR1 and CDR2 from the germline V gene are MNHNY and SVGAGI (reference sequence). This CDR3 is built from 11 residues. The CDR3 loop reads CASSSTDTRYF. CDR3 in DNA: TGTGCCAGCAGCAGCACAGATACGCGGTATTTT.

This chain connects TRBV27 to TRBJ2-4; perhaps TRBD1 as D (6 bases). The closer fit of TRBJ2-7 to the DNA end suggests the J call may be wrong. In germline, CDR1 is MNHEY, CDR2 SMNVEV (reference sequence). The CDR3 sequence is 15 residues long. The CDR3 loop reads CASRVSLQGNYEQYF. DNA for the CDR3: TGTGCCAGCAGGGTGTCCTTACAGGGCAACTACGAGCAGTACTTC.

The CDR3 sequence is CASAPQDQETQYF. The CDR3 region has the DNA TGTGCCAGCGCACCACAGGACCAAGAGACCCAGTACTTC. The chain joins TRBV12-3 or TRBV12-4 to TRBJ2-5, with D perhaps TRBD1 (5 bases). Trimming shortened V by 8 bases and J by 0 bases, and 10 bases separated the two germline ends. The CDR3 has 13 amino acids.

The rearrangement joins TRBV9 to TRBJ2-5, with D possibly matching TRBD2 (6 bases). Germline V gives CDR1 SGDLS, CDR2 YYNGEE. The V end was cut by 0 bases, the J end by 1 base, with 10 bases between. The CDR3 is 15 residues long. This CDR3 is CASSVGAGTQETQYF. Here the CDR3 DNA reads TGTGCCAGCAGCGTAGGGGCGGGGACCCAAGAGACCCAGTACTTC.

This chain links TRBV5-1 with TRBJ2-1; D is unclear. The V end was cut by 0 bases, the J end by 5 bases, with 12 bases between. The CDR3 is 15 residues long. Germline-derived CDR1 and CDR2 are SGHRS and YFSETQ. The chain's CDR3 is CASSLVVGLDNEQFF. Written as DNA, the CDR3 is TGCGCCAGCAGCTTGGTGGTTGGGTTGGACAATGAGCAGTTCTTC.

This clonotype was detected a few times. This chain uses TRBV29-1 with TRBJ1-1; TRBD1 is a possible D gene (6 bases). The germline V and J ends were trimmed by 4 bases and 5 bases, with 17 bases remaining between them. Germline CDR1 is SQVTM and CDR2 is ANQGSEA. This CDR3 has 14 residues. CDR3 DNA sequence: TGCAGCGTTGGAAGGGGGGATATCGGGACTGAAGCTTTCTTT. It codes for CSVGRGDIGTEAFF.

V usage is TRBV12-3 or TRBV12-4 and J usage is TRBJ2-7; no definite D call. Trimming shortened V by 8 bases and J by 3 bases, and 17 bases separated the two germline ends. The CDR3 totals 14 residues. The CDR3 is CASGWKPSHYEQYF. CDR3 DNA: TGTGCCAGCGGGTGGAAGCCTAGTCACTACGAGCAGTACTTC.

This clonotype has a handful of counts. The chain recombines TRBV7-9 with TRBJ2-3, with unresolved D. Trimming stripped 5 bases from V and 2 bases from J, with 8 bases between. The CDR3 contains 13 residues. The germline CDR1 and CDR2 sequences are SEHNR and FQNEAQ (reference sequence). In DNA, the CDR3 is TGTGCCAGCAGCCAGTTACCCACAGATACGCAGTATTTT. Protein: CASSQLPTDTQYF.

This clonotype has only a few counts. V gene TRBV27 combines with J gene TRBJ2-1; the D gene could be TRBD1 or TRBD2 (5 bases each). The J call is in doubt because the DNA end fits TRBJ2-7 better. In germline, CDR1 is MNHEY, CDR2 SMNVEV (reference sequence). The CDR3 runs 14 residues. CDR3 protein: CASTGVGRPNEQYF. The DNA of the CDR3 is TGTGCCAGCACCGGGGTGGGGCGGCCCAACGAGCAGTACTTC.

This clonotype was seen only once. CDR3 sequence: CASSFPGGGGRGQETQYF. The CDR3 region has the DNA TGTGCCAGCAGTTTCCCCGGGGGAGGGGGCCGTGGGCAAGAGACCCAGTACTTC. V gene TRBV28 combines with J gene TRBJ2-5, with D perhaps being TRBD1 or TRBD2 (7 bases each). V was clipped by 3 bases and J by 2 bases, with 22 bases between them. From germline, CDR1 is MDHEN and CDR2 SYDVKM. There are 18 residues in the CDR3.

This chain connects TRBV2 to TRBJ2-7; 9 bases are shared with TRBD1. The germline CDR1 and CDR2 sequences are SNHLY and FYNNEI. The length of the CDR3 is 15 residues. V was clipped by 5 bases and J by 4 bases; unmatched bases: 9. The CDR3 DNA sequence: TGTGCCAGCAGTCCCTCCGGGACAGGGCTTTACGAGCAGTACTTC. Encoded protein: CASSPSGTGLYEQYF.

This chain joins TRBV6-5 and TRBJ1-6; maybe TRBD1 (6 bases). Trimming took 7 bases from V and 9 from J, leaving 13 bases between them. Per the germline V gene, CDR1 is MNHEY and CDR2 is SVGAGI. The CDR3 length is 13 residues. The CDR3 protein is CASTRGGGSPLHF. In nucleotides, the CDR3 is TGTGCCAGCACCCGCGGGGGCGGTTCACCCCTCCACTTT.

The chain uses TRBV7-2 and TRBJ1-2; D is uncertain. The germline V gene has CDR1 SGHTA and CDR2 FQGNSA. Trimming took 5 bases from V and 4 from J, leaving 14 bases between them. The CDR3 length is 14 residues. This chain's CDR3 is CASSNFGEVYGYTF. The CDR3 DNA sequence: TGTGCCAGCAGCAACTTTGGAGAGGTCTATGGCTACACCTTC.

The chain combines TRBV2 with TRBJ1-4; D might be TRBD1 (6 bases). Between the trimmed V and J ends, which lost 5 bases and 7 bases, there was a span of 14 bases. The CDR3 loop spans 14 amino acids. CDR1 and CDR2 (germline): SNHLY, FYNNEI. The CDR3 spells CASSYRVVGEKLFF. In DNA form, the CDR3 reads TGTGCCAGCAGTTACAGGGTGGTTGGTGAAAAACTGTTTTTT.

The chain carries TRBV7-2 and TRBJ2-1, with 7 bases aligning to TRBD2. V lost 5 bases, J lost 1 base, and 8 bases stayed unmatched. CDR3 length equals 16 residues. Germline V lookup: CDR1 SGHTA, CDR2 FQGNSA. In nucleotides, the CDR3 is TGTGCCAGCAGCCCCCGGGAAGCGGGGTCCTACAATGAGCAGTTCTTC. This gives the protein CASSPREAGSYNEQFF.

This clonotype has only a few counts. The V gene is TRBV9, the J gene TRBJ1-2; 7 nucleotides line up with TRBD1. The V gene's germline CDR1 is SGDLS and CDR2 YYNGEE. This CDR3 comprises 15 residues. The V gene end was trimmed by 4 bases and the J gene end by 3 bases; junction bases not matched to a gene: 9. The CDR3 bases are TGTGCCAGCAGCCCTCAACTCACAGGGGACTATGGCTACACCTTC. Its protein product is CASSPQLTGDYGYTF.

The rearrangement links TRBV3-1 to TRBJ2-1; 13 bases fit TRBD2. J gave up 0 bases and V 4 bases, and 9 bases lay outside the gene matches. CDR1 is LGHDT, CDR2 YNNKEL, per germline (reference sequence). The CDR3 covers 19 residues. The CDR3 DNA sequence: TGTGCCAGCAGCCCCCCCCCGGGACTAGCGGGGAGCTCCTACAATGAGCAGTTCTTC. This encodes CASSPPPGLAGSSYNEQFF.

V usage is TRBV27 and J usage is TRBJ2-5; D possibly uses TRBD1 or TRBD2 (5 bases each). The J call may be wrong; the DNA end is better matched by TRBJ2-7. CDR1 is MNHEY and CDR2 is SMNVEV in the germline V gene (reference sequence). CDR3 length: 13 residues. In nucleotides, the CDR3 is TGTGCCAGCAGTTTATCCGAGGGGCACGAGCAGTACTTC. Its protein is CASSLSEGHEQYF.